This T cell receptor beta chain derives from a study of blood T cell repertoires in COVID-19 (dated by TCRdb to about 2020). Regarding the research as a whole: The collaborator samples originated in the United States, Italy and Spain and spanned the acute and convalescent phases of COVID-19. The repertoires were made available in a free public database intended to serve as a resource for research on the immune response to SARS-CoV-2. Where available, HLA class I and class II types were taken from metadata supplied by the sample provider and were not determined by assay-based typing. Samples came from the ongoing ImmuneRACE study (first 160 participants) plus 1,254 subjects from 6 global collaborators. A de-identified subject ID, COVID-19 status, age in years and sex were almost always included in the sample metadata. The prospective study material was composed of cDNA or gDNA derived from T cells, B-cell-depleted T cells, or PBMCs. Deeply sampled blood TCRbeta repertoires from subjects exposed to, actively infected with, or recovered from COVID-19 were included in the dataset. Broader findings and caveats from the paper: Clinical and demographic metadata were provided uncurated, with the amount varying by source and participant.

Enrolling through a virtual design, the prospective study's participants ranged in age from roughly 18 to 89 years and lived across more than 20 United States geographic areas. Cohort assignment in the prospective study relied on participant-reported clinical history from a screening survey and a study questionnaire. Recovered participants in ImmuneRACE Cohort 3 were defined by two consecutive negative NP/OP PCR tests, clearance by a healthcare professional, or resolution of symptoms. In the prospective study, whole blood, serum and a nasopharyngeal or oropharyngeal swab were collected from each participant by mobile phlebotomists. Prospective study participants could optionally give additional blood draws and questionnaires over an approximately 2-month period. Before DNA extraction, blood samples from the prospective study were shipped at room temperature or frozen. This clone appeared once. No antigen is known for it. Per-base qualities were not stored, and no clone one base away is much larger.

The immunoSEQ Assay, a bias-controlled multiplex PCR, was used to amplify TCRbeta CDR3 regions from genomic DNA. Under the source paper's analysis protocol: The number of nucleated cells in each sample was estimated by amplification of reference gene primers within the assay. Sequence reads were collapsed and filtered to measure the absolute abundance of every unique TCRbeta CDR3 rearrangement. For each sample, productive Simpson clonality was calculated as the square root of Simpson's diversity index over productive rearrangements. TCRdb carries this immuneACCESS record with in-frame sequences only. Its versions omit some clonotypes, under half of them owing to an unresolved V gene in the studies checked, with the rest unexplained. From that table come the V and J calls and clone size; the DNA was used to work out D and trimming. The sample table lists over 150,000 clones, more than 80% of them with a count of one. The ten largest clones represent under 8% of the sample.

For CDR1 and CDR2, the germline V gene lists SGHVS and FQNEAQ. Trimming accounts for 1 base at V and 8 bases at J, while the number of junction bases matched to no gene is 3. Its CDR3 holds 14 amino acids, cysteine through phenylalanine. Only the CDR3 part of the read is kept: 42 bases, read in frame from the first base. The rearrangement combines TRBV7-8 with TRBJ2-1, with TRBD1 identical over 9 junction bases. The TCR comes from a man aged 40-55 years who had recovered from COVID-19. The specimen was PBMCs or T cells enriched from blood (not recorded which). In nucleotides, the sequence is TGTGCCAGCAGCTTAGGGGGACAGGGCTATGAGCAGTTCTTC. The encoded protein is CASSLGGQGYEQFF.